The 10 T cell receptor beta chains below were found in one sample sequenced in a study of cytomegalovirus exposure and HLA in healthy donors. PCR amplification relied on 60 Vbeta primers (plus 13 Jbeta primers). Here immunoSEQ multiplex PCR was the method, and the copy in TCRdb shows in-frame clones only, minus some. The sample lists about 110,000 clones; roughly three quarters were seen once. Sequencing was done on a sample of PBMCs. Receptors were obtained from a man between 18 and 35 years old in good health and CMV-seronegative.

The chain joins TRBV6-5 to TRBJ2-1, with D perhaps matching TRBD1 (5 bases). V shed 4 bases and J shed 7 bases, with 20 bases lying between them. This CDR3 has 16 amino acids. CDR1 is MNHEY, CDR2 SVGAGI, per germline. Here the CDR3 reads CASSSGPGWGVNEQFF. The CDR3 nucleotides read TGTGCCAGCAGTTCCGGGCCAGGGTGGGGCGTGAATGAGCAGTTCTTC.

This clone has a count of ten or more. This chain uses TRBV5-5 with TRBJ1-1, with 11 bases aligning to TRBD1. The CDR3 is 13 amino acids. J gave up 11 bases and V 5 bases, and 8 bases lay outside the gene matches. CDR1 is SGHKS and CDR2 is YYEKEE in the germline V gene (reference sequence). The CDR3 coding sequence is TGTGCCAGCAGTCTCCGGACAGGGGGCTACGCTTTCTTT. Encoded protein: CASSLRTGGYAFF.

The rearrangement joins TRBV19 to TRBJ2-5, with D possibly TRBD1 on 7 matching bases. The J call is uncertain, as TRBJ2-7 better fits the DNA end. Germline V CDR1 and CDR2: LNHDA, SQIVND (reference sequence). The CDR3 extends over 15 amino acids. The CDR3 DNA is TGTGCCAGTAGTGTATTTCCCGGCAGGGGGGACGAGCAGTACTTC. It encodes CASSVFPGRGDEQYF.

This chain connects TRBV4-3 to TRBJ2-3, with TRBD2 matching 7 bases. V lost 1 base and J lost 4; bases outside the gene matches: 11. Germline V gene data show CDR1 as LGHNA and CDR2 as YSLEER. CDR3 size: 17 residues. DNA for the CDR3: TGCGCCAGCAGCCAAGGTGGAGGGAGGGATTCCTCAGATACGCAGTATTTT. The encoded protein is CASSQGGGRDSSDTQYF.

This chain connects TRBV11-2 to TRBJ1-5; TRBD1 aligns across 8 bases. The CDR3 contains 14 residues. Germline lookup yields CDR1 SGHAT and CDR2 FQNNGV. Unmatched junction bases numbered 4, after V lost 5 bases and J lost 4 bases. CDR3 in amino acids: CASSPDRVNQPQHF. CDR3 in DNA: TGTGCCAGCAGCCCGGACAGGGTAAATCAGCCCCAGCATTTT.

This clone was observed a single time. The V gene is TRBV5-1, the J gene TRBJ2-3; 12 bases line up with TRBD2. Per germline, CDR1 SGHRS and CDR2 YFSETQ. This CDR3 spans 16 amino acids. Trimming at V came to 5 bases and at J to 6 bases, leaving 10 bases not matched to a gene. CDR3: CASSSSGGAGVDTQYF. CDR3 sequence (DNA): TGCGCCAGCAGTTCTAGCGGGGGGGCGGGAGTGGATACGCAGTATTTT.

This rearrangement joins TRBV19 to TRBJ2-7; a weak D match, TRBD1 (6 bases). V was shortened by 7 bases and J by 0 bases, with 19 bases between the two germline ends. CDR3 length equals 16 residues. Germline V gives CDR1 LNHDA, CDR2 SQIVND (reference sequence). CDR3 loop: CASKPDGTLSSYEQYF. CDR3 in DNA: TGTGCCAGTAAACCGGATGGGACATTGAGCTCCTACGAGCAGTACTTC.

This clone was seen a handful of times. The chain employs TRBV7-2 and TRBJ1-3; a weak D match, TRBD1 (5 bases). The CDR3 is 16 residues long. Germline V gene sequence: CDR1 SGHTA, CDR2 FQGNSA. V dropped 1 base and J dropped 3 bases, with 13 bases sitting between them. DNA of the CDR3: TGTGCCAGCAGCTTAGTCGGAGGGACGAGTGGAAACACCATATATTTT. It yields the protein CASSLVGGTSGNTIYF.

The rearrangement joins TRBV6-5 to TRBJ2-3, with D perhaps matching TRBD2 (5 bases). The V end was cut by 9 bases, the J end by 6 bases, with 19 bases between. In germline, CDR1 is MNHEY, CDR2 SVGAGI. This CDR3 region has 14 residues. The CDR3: CARVSSPIGDTQYF. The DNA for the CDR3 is TGTGCCAGAGTGTCTAGCCCGATCGGGGATACGCAGTATTTT.

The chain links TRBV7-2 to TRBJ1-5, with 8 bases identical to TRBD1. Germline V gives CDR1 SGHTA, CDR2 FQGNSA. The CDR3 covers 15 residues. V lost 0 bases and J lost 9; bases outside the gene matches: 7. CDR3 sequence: CASSLAQGAWGPQHF. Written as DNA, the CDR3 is TGTGCCAGCAGCTTAGCGCAGGGGGCTTGGGGGCCCCAGCATTTT.